Below are 22 T cell receptor beta chains sequenced from a single sample in a study of shared clonotypes between healthy human individuals. Positively selected for CCR7, the CD45RO-negative cells used as naive CD8 cells excluded terminally differentiated effector memory CD45RA+ cells. Clones were read by immunoSEQ multiplex PCR, and TCRdb kept only the in-frame ones, dropping some. Of more than 600,000 clones listed, 92% were seen once; the top ten hold approximately 24%. The sample was naive CD8+ T cells sorted from blood. These receptors came from a man between 25 and 39 years old in good health.

The chain carries TRBV14 and TRBJ1-2; no clear D gene. CDR1 is SGHDN, CDR2 FVKESK, per germline. The CDR3 consists of 15 residues. Trimming removed 4 bases from V and 0 bases from J, with 12 bases in between. CDR3 region: CASSRDEGSNYGYTF. CDR3 bases: TGTGCCAGCAGCCGCGACGAAGGGTCTAACTATGGCTACACCTTC.

The V and J genes are TRBV6-1 and TRBJ2-1; 10 nucleotides line up with TRBD2. Germline-derived CDR1 and CDR2 are MNHNS and SASEGT. The CDR3 runs 17 residues. J gave up 7 bases and V 1 base, and 10 bases lay outside the gene matches. CDR3 coding DNA: TGTGCCAGCAGTGAAGGGTCTAGCGGGAGAATAGCAAATGAGCAGTTCTTC. It encodes CASSEGSSGRIANEQFF.

The rearrangement links TRBV25-1 to TRBJ2-2; D is ambiguous. Per the germline V gene, CDR1 is MGHDK and CDR2 is SYGVNS. With 1 base removed from V and 1 base from J, the gap between germline ends came to 10 bases. CDR3 length: 16 residues. CDR3 DNA: TGTGCCAGCAGTGAATTCGGGCAAGGGAACACCGGGGAGCTGTTTTTT. It is translated as CASSEFGQGNTGELFF. Drawing the rest from reference TRBV25-1 and TRBJ2-2, the complete variable domain is EADIYQTPRYLVIGTGKKITLECSQTMGHDKMYWYQQDPGMELHLIHYSYGVNSTEKGDLSSESTVSRIRTEHFPLTLESARPSHTSQYLCASSEFGQGNTGELFFGEGSRLTVL.

This chain uses TRBV7-9 with TRBJ2-1; D might be TRBD2 (5 bases). In germline, CDR1 is SEHNR, CDR2 FQNEAQ (reference sequence). V dropped 1 base and J dropped 1 base, with 11 bases sitting between them. The CDR3 consists of 16 residues. Written as DNA, the CDR3 is TGTGCCAGCAGCTTAGATGGGAGTAGGTCCTACAATGAGCAGTTCTTC. This encodes CASSLDGSRSYNEQFF.

The chain is built from TRBV4-1 and TRBJ2-2; weak D call: TRBD2 (6 bases). Germline CDR1 and CDR2: MGHRA and YSYEKL. CDR3 length: 17 residues. The V end was cut by 1 base, the J end by 1 base, with 13 bases between. CDR3 DNA: TGCGCCAGCAGCCAAGGACTGGGACTCTTGAACACCGGGGAGCTGTTTTTT. It translates to CASSQGLGLLNTGELFF.

The V and J genes are TRBV4-1 and TRBJ1-5; D gene ambiguous. The CDR3 length is 16 residues. Germline CDR1 is MGHRA and CDR2 is YSYEKL. V lost 1 base, J lost 0 bases, and 10 bases lay in between. The CDR3, as DNA: TGCGCCAGCAGCCAAGTGGCAGGTTATAGCAATCAGCCCCAGCATTTT. Translated, it gives CASSQVAGYSNQPQHF.

The chain is built from TRBV7-2 and TRBJ2-7, with 10 nucleotides matching TRBD2. The trim removed 4 bases at V and 3 bases at J, leaving 3 bases unmatched. The germline CDR1 and CDR2 sequences are SGHTA and FQGNSA. The CDR3 totals 14 residues. The CDR3 region is CASSSSSGSYEQYF. The CDR3 coding sequence is TGTGCCAGCAGCTCCTCTAGCGGGAGCTACGAGCAGTACTTC.

This chain's CDR3 is CASSFFFDRAINYGYTF. The DNA for the CDR3 is TGTGCCAGCAGTTTTTTCTTCGACAGGGCGATTAACTATGGCTACACCTTC. V gene TRBV27 combines with J gene TRBJ1-2; 7 bases line up with TRBD1. V dropped 3 bases and J dropped 1; count of bases not matched to a gene: 11. The germline gives CDR1 MNHEY, CDR2 SMNVEV (reference sequence). The CDR3 consists of 17 residues.

This clone showed up just once. The V call is TRBV2, the J call TRBJ2-7, with D unresolved. There are 13 residues in the CDR3. The ends were cut back, 7 bases at V and 2 bases at J, with 12 bases in the middle. CDR1 and CDR2 from the germline V gene are SNHLY and FYNNEI. This CDR3 reads CASIPRETYEQYF. CDR3 coding DNA: TGTGCCAGCATCCCCCGCGAAACCTACGAGCAGTACTTC.

This chain connects TRBV14 to TRBJ2-7, with D possibly being TRBD1 (5 bases). The CDR3 is 14 residues long. CDR1 and CDR2 (germline): SGHDN, FVKESK. Between the trimmed V and J ends, which lost 0 bases and 5 bases, there was a span of 11 bases. In nucleotides, the CDR3 is TGTGCCAGCAGCCAAGAGGCAGGGTTTAACGAGCAGTACTTC. Protein: CASSQEAGFNEQYF.

J is TRBJ1-5 and V is TRBV7-9, with no clear D. V was clipped by 3 bases and J by 9 bases, with 9 bases between them. The germline CDR1 and CDR2 sequences are SEHNR and FQNEAQ (reference sequence). The CDR3 is 12 amino acids. For the CDR3, the DNA is TGTGCCAGCAGCTTGAGCGGGCGGCCCCAGCATTTT. Amino acid sequence: CASSLSGRPQHF.

This chain uses TRBV7-9 with TRBJ2-3, with 11 bases lining up with TRBD2. Germline-derived CDR1 and CDR2 are SEHNR and FQNEAQ (reference sequence). The CDR3 runs 16 residues. Trimming cost V 5 bases and J 2 bases; bases outside gene matches: 6. Here the CDR3 DNA reads TGTGCCAGCAGCCCACTGACTAGCGGGGACACAGATACGCAGTATTTT. Encoded protein: CASSPLTSGDTDTQYF.

The rearrangement uses TRBV2 and TRBJ2-1, with 8 nucleotides matching TRBD2. The CDR3 runs to 14 residues. Germline CDR1 reads SNHLY; CDR2 reads FYNNEI. V lost 7 bases and J lost 5; bases outside the gene matches: 7. For the CDR3, the DNA is TGTGCCAGCAAAAGGGGACTAGTTGACAATGAGCAGTTCTTC. This translates into CASKRGLVDNEQFF.

This clone occurred once. The sample has other DNA sequences that encode this CDR3 too. This sequence joins TRBV29-1 and TRBJ2-7; the D gene is possibly TRBD2 (5 bases). This CDR3 spans 12 amino acids. Germline V lookup: CDR1 SQVTM, CDR2 ANQGSEA. V lost 4 bases, J lost 2 bases, and 9 bases lay in between. CDR3 DNA sequence: TGCAGCGTTGTGGACTCAGCCTACGAGCAGTACTTC. Amino acid sequence: CSVVDSAYEQYF.

This chain links TRBV21-1 with TRBJ1-2. TRBV21-1 is given as a pseudogene. This CDR3 comprises 14 residues. CDR3 nucleotides: TGTGCCAGCTGCAGGGGACGGACTAACTATGGCTACACCTTC. Amino acids: CASCRGRTNYGYTF.

The chain is built from TRBV29-1 and TRBJ2-1; D could derive from TRBD1 or TRBD2 (5 bases each). The V gene lost 6 bases and the J gene lost 1 base, with 16 bases spanning the gap. CDR1 and CDR2 (germline): SQVTM, ANQGSEA. This CDR3 region has 15 residues. CDR3 loop: CSVDGAEGSYNEQFF. The DNA of the CDR3 is TGCAGCGTCGATGGGGCAGAGGGGTCCTACAATGAGCAGTTCTTC.

V usage is TRBV6-5 and J usage is TRBJ2-1, with D possibly called TRBD1 or TRBD2 (5 bases each). This CDR3 contains 15 residues. In germline, CDR1 is MNHEY, CDR2 SVGAGI. Trimming removed 6 bases at V and 0 bases at J, with 12 bases between. CDR3 nucleotide sequence: TGTGCCAGCAGCCACTGGGGGAGCTCCTACAATGAGCAGTTCTTC. Protein product: CASSHWGSSYNEQFF.

This clone was observed once. The rearrangement links TRBV7-9 to TRBJ2-2; 7 bases are a match to TRBD1. Trimming took 7 bases from V and 5 from J; bases not matched to a gene: 10. The CDR3 has 15 amino acids. Germline loops: CDR1 SEHNR, CDR2 FQNEAQ (reference sequence). The CDR3 sequence is CASTLLGDSTGELFF. The CDR3 coding sequence is TGTGCCAGCACCCTTCTGGGGGACAGTACCGGGGAGCTGTTTTTT.

J is TRBJ2-3 and V is TRBV7-2; D remains ambiguous. Germline V gene data show CDR1 as SGHTA and CDR2 as FQGNSA. V was shortened by 1 base and J by 0 bases, with 8 bases between the two germline ends. The CDR3 consists of 15 residues. The CDR3 DNA reads TGTGCCAGCAGCTTAGGGTCGCCTAGCACAGATACGCAGTATTTT. It is translated as CASSLGSPSTDTQYF. Supplemented by reference TRBV7-2 and TRBJ2-3, the full variable domain reads GAGVSQSPSNKVTEKGKDVELRCDPISGHTALYWYRQSLGQGLEFLIYFQGNSAPDKSGLPSDRFSAERTGGSVSTLTIQRTQQEDSAVYLCASSLGSPSTDTQYFGPGTRLTVL.

This chain connects TRBV15 to TRBJ2-7, with D possibly called TRBD1 or TRBD2 (6 bases each). V was pared by 0 bases and J by 0 bases, with 9 bases between. CDR1 is LNHNV, CDR2 YYDKDF, per germline (reference sequence). The CDR3 consists of 15 residues. CDR3: CATSRDGGSSYEQYF. As DNA, the CDR3 is TGTGCCACCAGCAGAGACGGGGGCAGCTCCTACGAGCAGTACTTC.

V is TRBV6-5 and J is TRBJ2-1; D not certain. The CDR3 is 13 residues long. V was cut by 8 bases and J by 4 bases, with 12 bases left in between. Per germline, CDR1 MNHEY and CDR2 SVGAGI. The CDR3 DNA reads as TGTGCCAGCGGGGTGGGTAGTTACAATGAGCAGTTCTTC. It codes for CASGVGSYNEQFF.

The V call is TRBV27, the J call TRBJ2-7, with 9 bases lining up with TRBD2. The ends lost 5 bases at V and 3 bases at J; junction bases unmatched: 8. The CDR3 has 15 amino acids. CDR1 MNHEY and CDR2 SMNVEV come from the germline V gene (reference sequence). CDR3 in amino acids: CASSRRLAANYEQYF. The CDR3, as DNA: TGTGCCAGCAGTAGACGACTAGCGGCCAACTACGAGCAGTACTTC.